A selection of T cell receptor beta chains follows, all from one sample in a study of human T cells and chemical hapten exposure. TCRdb re-called the RACE reads with MiXCR, one entry per CDR3 protein. The sample has 250,000 or so distinct CDR3 sequences; almost 8% are singletons. Sample: whole blood, taken in connection with sensitization to the hapten diphenylcyclopropenone (DPC). Receptors were obtained from a man aged 18-30 years with alopecia areata. Some clones in this sample may be carry-over from other donors' samples. CDR3s include the opening cysteine and the closing phenylalanine or tryptophan.

j_call,v_call,cdr3_aa
TRBJ2-3,TRBV7-2,CASSRRRTENTDTQYF
TRBJ1-3,TRBV21-1,CASSKRLGVTGGPSGNTIYF
TRBJ1-2,TRBV12-3/TRBV12-4,CASALTERYGYTF
TRBJ1-6,TRBV5-1,CASSLSSGTANSPLHF
TRBJ2-3,TRBV27,CASSLLYTSETQYF
TRBJ2-5,TRBV25-1,CASSFTGYETQYF
TRBJ2-5,TRBV7-2,CASSPQSAAGGPETQYF
TRBJ2-5,TRBV6-2/TRBV6-3,CASSFSSGTPKETQYF
TRBJ2-3,TRBV12-3/TRBV12-4,CASTRLAGDTQYF
TRBJ2-7,TRBV20-1,CSARAGTSGSYEQYF
TRBJ2-6,TRBV4-1,CASSPTTSGGAGANVLTF
TRBJ2-4,TRBV6-2/TRBV6-3,CASRQDLVKNIQYF
TRBJ2-1,TRBV11-2,CASSLGALDEQFF
TRBJ1-2,TRBV10-3,CAISDRRGTDGYTF
TRBJ1-4,TRBV9,CASSVGTVMNEKLFF
TRBJ2-1,TRBV12-3/TRBV12-4,CASGANRVRDEQFF
TRBJ2-7,TRBV6-6,CASSYIAGRYEQYF
TRBJ2-5,TRBV7-9,CASSRGQGSQETQYF
TRBJ1-6,TRBV5-6,CASSLRENSPLHF
TRBJ2-7,TRBV29-1,CSVVGGTEQYF
TRBJ2-2,TRBV9,CASGTGELFF
TRBJ1-5,TRBV24-1,CATSDLKGQPQHF
TRBJ1-6,TRBV11-2,CASSLEWTGHSPLHF
TRBJ1-2,TRBV5-1,CASSLGQGARLGYTF
TRBJ1-2,TRBV20-1,CSARVVVGDGYTF
TRBJ2-2,TRBV7-2,CASSLGQPNTGELFF
TRBJ2-1,TRBV7-2,CASSPWGASYNEQFF
TRBJ1-3,TRBV11-2,CASSLMAPGNTIYF
TRBJ2-4,TRBV20-1,CSATLALTAKNIQYF
TRBJ2-7,TRBV4-1,CASSQGPGQLIYEQHF
TRBJ1-5,TRBV5-1,CASSLGYSNQPQHF
TRBJ2-1,TRBV7-3,CASSLLGHRDEQFF
TRBJ1-3,TRBV20-1,CSARDYPGRRPGNTIYF
TRBJ2-3,TRBV4-2,CASSQGTGRERDTQYF
TRBJ1-1,TRBV7-9,CASSPGGRAHMNTEAFF
TRBJ2-7,TRBV28,CASSFPGGDEQYF
TRBJ1-2,TRBV18,CASSDDRHPPYGYTF